A single sample gave rise to the 16 T cell receptor beta chains below, sequenced in a study of T-cell reconstitution after alpha-beta-depleted transplantation in children. Unique molecular identifiers were incorporated into the prepared TCRbeta library. MiXCR, applied by TCRdb to the PCR reads, yields one record per CDR3 protein. This table has some 500,000 distinct CDR3 sequences, approximately 32% appearing once. The sequences come from PBMCs from the stem cell graft donor, collected from the stem cell graft. These receptors were collected from a human donor who donated a stem cell graft to a child with aplastic anemia.

This clonotype has only a few counts. The gene calls are TRBV29-1 and TRBJ2-1, with D possibly being TRBD1 (6 bases). Trimming removed 5 bases from V and 6 bases from J, with 8 bases in between. The V gene's germline CDR1 is SQVTM and CDR2 ANQGSEA. This CDR3 region has 11 residues. DNA of the CDR3: TGCAGCGTTTGGACAGTCAATGAGCAGTTCTTC. Translated: CSVWTVNEQFF.

This clonotype has a handful of counts. DNA for the CDR3: TGTGCCAGCAGTGGGACAGGGGGCTTCTATGAGCAGTTCTTC. It encodes CASSGTGGFYEQFF. This chain joins TRBV12-3 or TRBV12-4 and TRBJ2-1; 12 positions agree with TRBD1. Trimming took 5 bases from V and 8 from J; bases not matched to a gene: 4. The CDR3 spans 14 residues.

The chain uses TRBV21-1 and TRBJ2-1; TRBD2 was called by the table and not checked on the DNA. TRBV21-1 is noted as a pseudogene. This CDR3 has 16 residues. For the CDR3, the DNA is TGTGCCAGCAGCAAAGCGGTAGGGGAGGCCTACAATGAGCAGTTCTTC. This codes for CASSKAVGEAYNEQFF.

The chain employs TRBV20-1 and TRBJ1-1; D is perhaps TRBD1 (5 bases). V lost 2 bases, J lost 4 bases, and 11 bases lay in between. The CDR3 spans 13 residues. Germline V gene lookup returns CDR1 DFQATT and CDR2 SNEGSKA (reference sequence). DNA of the CDR3: TGCAGTGCTAGACAGGGCTTAACCACTGAAGCTTTCTTT. Protein: CSARQGLTTEAFF.

This clonotype was seen a handful of times. J is TRBJ1-5 and V is TRBV16, with D possibly being TRBD1 (6 bases). CDR3 length: 15 amino acids. The germline CDR1 and CDR2 sequences are KGHSY and FQNENV. V lost 0 bases to trimming and J lost 7 bases, with 13 bases between them. Here the CDR3 DNA reads TGTGCCAGCAGCCAATCGGGGGCACGGGGACAGCCCCAGCATTTT. This translates into CASSQSGARGQPQHF.

There are a few counts of this clonotype. J is TRBJ1-2 and V is TRBV11-2, with D maybe TRBD1 (5 bases). Trimming pared 1 base from V and 6 bases from J, leaving 24 bases between. The CDR3 contains 18 residues. Germline CDR1 reads SGHAT; CDR2 reads FQNNGV. The CDR3 bases are TGTGCCAGCAGCTTAGGTGGGGCGGCGTGGGGTGGGTCCAATGGCTACACCTTC. The encoded protein is CASSLGGAAWGGSNGYTF.

The chain joins TRBV5-1 to TRBJ2-6; perhaps TRBD1 as D (5 bases). Looked up from germline, CDR1 is SGHRS and CDR2 is YFSETQ. The CDR3 has 17 amino acids. The V end was cut by 1 base, the J end by 1 base, with 12 bases between. In nucleotides, the CDR3 is TGCGCCAGCAGCTTGTCCGGCAGGACATCTGGGGCCAACGTCCTGACTTTC. Its translation: CASSLSGRTSGANVLTF.

The V gene is TRBV11-2, the J gene TRBJ2-1; 12 bases are a match to TRBD2. Germline V gives CDR1 SGHAT, CDR2 FQNNGV. J gave up 8 bases and V 4 bases, and 18 bases lay outside the gene matches. The CDR3 consists of 19 residues. The CDR3 region has the DNA TGTGCCAGCAGCTCTCCCCCTTCTAGCGGGAGGGCCGTTATCTATGAGCAGTTCTTC. This sequence encodes CASSSPPSSGRAVIYEQFF.

This clonotype showed up just a few times. The chain uses TRBV5-6 and TRBJ2-1; possibly TRBD2 for D (6 bases). The V and J ends lost 0 bases and 1 base respectively, with 11 bases between them. Germline CDR1 and CDR2: SGHDT and YYEEEE. The length of the CDR3 is 16 residues. CDR3 residues: CASSLDLGRSYNEQFF. The CDR3 nucleotides are TGTGCCAGCAGCTTGGACCTGGGGAGGTCCTACAATGAGCAGTTCTTC.

The rearrangement uses TRBV10-2 and TRBJ2-7; D could derive from TRBD1 or TRBD2 (6 bases each). V shed 8 bases and J shed 4 bases, with 12 bases lying between them. Germline V gives CDR1 WSHSY, CDR2 SAAADI. CDR3 length: 12 amino acids. The CDR3 region is CASGSGAYEQYV. CDR3 DNA: TGCGCCAGCGGATCGGGGGCTTACGAGCAGTACGTC.

The chain employs TRBV19 and TRBJ2-1, with D perhaps TRBD1 or TRBD2 (5 bases each). Trimming removed 4 bases from V and 7 bases from J, with 14 bases in between. Germline V lookup: CDR1 LNHDA, CDR2 SQIVND (reference sequence). This CDR3 has 14 amino acids. CDR3 region: CASSTGTASNEQFF. In DNA form, the CDR3 reads TGTGCCAGTAGTACCGGGACGGCATCAAATGAGCAGTTCTTC.

This clonotype was recorded a few times. The chain combines TRBV20-1 with TRBJ1-1; D unclear. Germline V CDR1 and CDR2: DFQATT, SNEGSKA (reference sequence). CDR3 length: 12 amino acids. Trimming cost V 5 bases and J 8 bases, with 15 bases left between them. The CDR3 is CSAAQRAREAFF. The CDR3 coding sequence is TGCAGTGCTGCACAGAGGGCGCGGGAAGCTTTCTTT.

This clonotype has more than one count but fewer than ten. The chain links TRBV7-2 to TRBJ2-1; 10 bases agree with TRBD2. The V gene's germline CDR1 is SGHTA and CDR2 FQGNSA. V shed 7 bases, J shed 9 bases, and the junction held 15 bases outside the gene matches. This CDR3 contains 16 residues. The CDR3: CASMAPLAGGTGEQFF. The CDR3 DNA follows: TGTGCCAGCATGGCTCCATTAGCGGGAGGAACGGGTGAGCAGTTCTTC.

This clonotype was seen a few times. The rearrangement links TRBV5-1 to TRBJ2-2; no firm D call. V was pared by 2 bases and J by 3 bases, with 8 bases between. The CDR3 runs 14 residues. Per germline, CDR1 SGHRS and CDR2 YFSETQ. CDR3 DNA sequence: TGCGCCAGCAGCTTAAGAAGCGACACCGGGGAGCTGTTTTTT. Residues: CASSLRSDTGELFF.

Points on this clonotype: This clone may be a read error of a much larger clone one base away. The gene calls are TRBV12-3 or TRBV12-4 and TRBJ2-2; TRBD1 matches 8 bases. The CDR3 has 14 amino acids. J lost 3 bases, V lost 6 bases, and 3 bases had no gene match. The CDR3 coding sequence is TGTGCCAGCAGCTTACAGGGGGACACCGGGGAGCTGTTTTTT. This translates into CASSLQGDTGELFF.

This clonotype was seen once. The V and J genes are TRBV18 and TRBJ2-1; 8 bases are a match to TRBD1. The CDR3 is made up of 15 amino acids. The germline V gene has CDR1 KGHSH and CDR2 LQKENI. The ends lost 2 bases at V and 8 bases at J; junction bases unmatched: 8. CDR3 sequence: CASSPTTDRVDEQFF. In nucleotides, the CDR3 is TGTGCCAGCTCACCAACTACGGACAGGGTCGATGAGCAGTTCTTC.